This paragraph reports one T cell receptor beta chain. Its antigen is unknown. The authors reverse transcribed all of the isolated RNA, so sequencing captured expressed TCRB transcripts. For naive, central memory and regulatory T cell samples, reads averaged approximately 3.9 million. Here immunoSEQ multiplex PCR was the method, and the copy in TCRdb shows in-frame clones only, minus some. The repertoire includes fewer than 250,000 clones, 13% to 15% of them detected once, and approximately 0.024% sits in the top ten. The sample belongs to a study of beta chain features in type 1 diabetes. Study conclusions and caveats: In the patient group, naive, central memory and Treg TCRB repertoires seemed more alike than in the healthy donor group. When cDNA is sequenced, cells with high TCR expression could be over-represented.

CDR1 is SQVTM and CDR2 is ANQGSEA in the germline V gene. The CDR3 length is 14 residues. Losses at the gene ends were 3 bases for V and 3 bases for J; bases not matched to a gene: 4. Each sorted population was over 95% pure. The sequencing sample was made of naive CD4+ T cells from blood. The chain employs TRBV29-1 and TRBJ1-1, with 10 positions matching TRBD1. This TCR was recovered from a woman aged 40 to 50 in good health. The CDR3 bases are TGCAGCGTTGAGGCCGGGACAGGGGACACTGAAGCTTTCTTT. It is translated as CSVEAGTGDTEAFF.